These 27 T cell receptor beta chains were sequenced from one sample in a study of circulating CD8 cells and anti-PD-1 response in melanoma. Each library started from approximately 15 ng of total RNA using the QIAseq Immune Repertoire TCR panel. TCRdb analysed the reads with MiXCR anew, one entry per CDR3 protein. Of around 490 distinct CDR3 sequences listed, about 11% are singletons. From live CD3+CD8+TCRalphabeta+ cells, four PD-1 and/or TIGIT subsets were sorted. Sequenced here: CD8+ T cells from PBMCs, sampled at baseline or after one month of anti-PD-1 therapy (not recorded which). The source of these receptors is a human donor with melanoma.

With respect to this clonotype: A much larger clonotype is one base distant, so this may be a read error. The J gene is TRBJ2-7, the V gene TRBV7-8; D gene ambiguous. Trimming stripped 5 bases from V and 3 bases from J, with 11 bases between. The CDR3 loop spans 13 amino acids. The germline V gene encodes CDR1 SGHVS and CDR2 FQNEAQ. The CDR3 region has the DNA TGTGCCAGCAGCACAGTAGCCCTCTACGAGCAGTACTTC. It yields the protein CASSTVALYEQYF.

This clonotype is deemed large. The chain joins TRBV2 to TRBJ2-7; D possibly corresponds to TRBD2 (7 bases). Germline V gene sequence: CDR1 SNHLY, CDR2 FYNNEI. The CDR3 runs 15 residues. Between the trimmed V and J ends, which lost 10 bases and 0 bases, there was a span of 19 bases. The CDR3 region has the DNA TGTGCCATTCAAAAGGGGGGGACCTCCTCCTACGAGCAGTACTTC. This gives the protein CAIQKGGTSSYEQYF.

By frequency in the sample, this clonotype is medium-sized. One end of the junction is discordant with germline, which a read error may explain. V is TRBV12-3 or TRBV12-4 and J is TRBJ1-1; 7 positions match TRBD1. This CDR3 is built from 10 residues. CDR3 sequence reads: CTSRGTEAFF. CDR3 sequence (DNA): TGTACCAGCAGGGGGACTGAAGCTTTCTTT.

On this clonotype: This may come from a read error, since a much larger clone is one base off. The chain employs TRBV30 and TRBJ2-6; weak D call: TRBD1 (6 bases). The CDR3 has 14 residues. Trimming took off 3 bases at V and 4 bases at J, with 10 bases between the two ends. Germline assignment: CDR1 GTSNPN and CDR2 SVGIG (reference sequence). The CDR3 sequence: CAWRGAGGANVLTF. The CDR3 DNA sequence: TGTGCCTGGAGGGGGGCTGGCGGGGCCAACGTCCTGACTTTC.

By share of the sample, this clonotype is large. In nucleotides, the CDR3 is TGTGCCAGCAGCACTCTTGACGGGGGGGCGAACACCGGGGAGCTGTTTTTT. Residues: CASSTLDGGANTGELFF. The gene calls are TRBV7-2 and TRBJ2-2, with TRBD2 identical over 8 bases. The CDR3 is 17 residues long. The trim removed 5 bases at V and 0 bases at J, leaving 8 bases unmatched. In germline, CDR1 is SGHTA, CDR2 FQGNSA.

Of note for this clonotype: A much larger clonotype is one base distant, so this may be a read error. V is TRBV19 and J is TRBJ1-2; TRBD1 might be the D (6 bases). Germline values: CDR1 LNHDA, CDR2 SQIVND (reference sequence). The CDR3 sequence is 16 residues long. The germline V and J ends were trimmed by 2 bases and 6 bases, with 19 bases remaining between them. CDR3 in amino acids: CASSITPIGGADGYTF. CDR3 DNA: TGTGCCAGTAGTATAACCCCCATAGGGGGGGCCGATGGCTACACCTTC.

By frequency in the sample, this clonotype is large. This sequence joins TRBV11-1 and TRBJ1-2; D gene uncertain. The CDR3 is made up of 13 amino acids. V lost 3 bases, J lost 4 bases, and 9 bases lay in between. From germline, CDR1 is SGHAT and CDR2 FQDESV (reference sequence). The CDR3 nucleotides read TGTGCCAGCAGCTTGGAGGGCCCCTATGGCTACACCTTC. Residues: CASSLEGPYGYTF.

In this sample, this clonotype is medium-sized. The rearrangement joins TRBV7-8 to TRBJ2-7; D gene uncertain. Looked up from germline, CDR1 is SGHVS and CDR2 is FQNEAQ. Trimming pared 4 bases from V and 1 base from J, leaving 20 bases between. The CDR3 covers 17 residues. The CDR3 bases are TGTGCCAGCAGCTCCTCCGCGACGGGCATTCTGTCCTACGAGCAGTACTTC. It is translated as CASSSSATGILSYEQYF.

This clonotype is categorized as large. V usage is TRBV4-3 and J usage is TRBJ2-1; D may correspond to TRBD1 or TRBD2 (5 bases each). Germline V gene data show CDR1 as LGHNA and CDR2 as YSLEER. This CDR3 contains 14 residues. With 4 bases removed from V and 5 bases from J, the gap between germline ends came to 12 bases. CDR3 loop: CASSRNGTDNEQFF. The CDR3 DNA sequence: TGCGCCAGCAGCCGTAACGGGACCGACAATGAGCAGTTCTTC.

This clonotype is labeled as large. J is TRBJ2-3 and V is TRBV14, with D maybe TRBD2 (6 bases). V lost 4 bases, J lost 2 bases, and 13 bases lay in between. The CDR3 totals 15 residues. Germline CDR1 is SGHDN and CDR2 is FVKESK. The chain's CDR3 is CASSPGAANTDTQYF. DNA for the CDR3: TGTGCCAGCAGCCCGGGAGCGGCGAACACAGATACGCAGTATTTT.

This clonotype is classed as large. This rearrangement joins TRBV2 to TRBJ2-2; a possible D gene is TRBD1 (7 bases). This CDR3 has 17 amino acids. In germline, CDR1 is SNHLY, CDR2 FYNNEI. With 7 bases removed from V and 3 bases from J, the gap between germline ends came to 21 bases. CDR3 nucleotide sequence: TGTGCCAGCATCCCCCCGGAGGGGGCTCTTTACACCGGGGAGCTGTTTTTT. It codes for CASIPPEGALYTGELFF.

In its sample, this clonotype ranks as large. The chain is built from TRBV3-1 and TRBJ2-7, with D possibly matching TRBD1 (5 bases). This CDR3 is built from 15 residues. With 5 bases removed from V and 5 bases from J, the gap between germline ends came to 19 bases. Germline-derived CDR1 and CDR2 are LGHDT and YNNKEL (reference sequence). CDR3 protein: CASSFAGYRPDEQYF. The CDR3 nucleotides are TGTGCCAGCAGCTTCGCAGGGTATCGGCCGGACGAGCAGTACTTC.

In this sample, this clonotype is medium-sized. The J gene is TRBJ1-2, the V gene TRBV7-2; no clear D. The CDR3 runs 14 residues. Trimming took off 1 base at V and 5 bases at J, with 11 bases between the two ends. Per the germline V gene, CDR1 is SGHTA and CDR2 is FQGNSA. CDR3 nucleotides: TGTGCCAGCAGCTTAGGGTTTACGGTGTATGGCTACACCTTC. Translation: CASSLGFTVYGYTF.

Within the sample, this clonotype is medium-sized (0.01 to 0.1%). The chain recombines TRBV6-1 with TRBJ2-7, with D possibly being TRBD1 or TRBD2 (5 bases each). Germline assignment: CDR1 MNHNS and CDR2 SASEGT. The CDR3 has 14 residues. V gave up 3 bases and J gave up 7 bases, with 16 bases separating them. CDR3 sequence reads: CASSDYGAVWEQYF. For the CDR3, the DNA is TGTGCCAGCAGTGATTACGGGGCAGTGTGGGAGCAGTACTTC.

This clonotype rates as large. V and J are TRBV27 and TRBJ1-2; TRBD1 matches 7 bases. Germline V CDR1 and CDR2: MNHEY, SMNVEV (reference sequence). This CDR3 region has 15 residues. The V and J ends lost 6 bases and 0 bases, in that order; junction bases with no gene match: 7. CDR3: CASSHRDSTNYGYTF. For the CDR3, the DNA is TGTGCCAGCAGCCACCGGGACAGCACTAACTATGGCTACACCTTC.

By share, this clonotype ranks as medium-sized. The chain combines TRBV19 with TRBJ2-1, with D perhaps TRBD2 (5 bases). The V and J ends lost 3 bases and 5 bases respectively, with 8 bases between them. Germline CDR1 LNHDA, CDR2 SQIVND (reference sequence). The CDR3 covers 13 residues. The CDR3 reads CASSITEDNEQFF. CDR3 DNA: TGTGCCAGTAGTATTACGGAGGACAATGAGCAGTTCTTC.

This clonotype rates as large. The chain employs TRBV6-6 and TRBJ2-7, with TRBD1 as a possible D gene (7 bases). Germline loops: CDR1 MNHNY, CDR2 SVGAGI (reference sequence). CDR3 length: 13 amino acids. With 6 bases removed from V and 2 bases from J, the gap between germline ends came to 11 bases. The CDR3 here is CASSGGQPYEQYF. CDR3 nucleotide sequence: TGTGCCAGCAGCGGGGGACAGCCCTACGAGCAGTACTTC.

Sample share makes this clonotype large. The gene calls are TRBV27 and TRBJ2-3; 7 bases are shared with TRBD1. V trimming: 8 bases; J trimming: 5 bases; junction bases outside the gene matches: 10. Germline V gives CDR1 MNHEY, CDR2 SMNVEV (reference sequence). The CDR3 loop spans 14 amino acids. This chain's CDR3 is CASRMAGGVDTQYF. In DNA, the CDR3 is TGTGCCAGCCGGATGGCAGGGGGAGTAGATACGCAGTATTTT.

This clonotype is deemed medium-sized. The rearrangement joins TRBV29-1 to TRBJ2-2; D might be TRBD2 (6 bases). Trimming stripped 0 bases from V and 0 bases from J, with 8 bases between. The CDR3 sequence is 15 residues long. CDR1 is SQVTM, CDR2 ANQGSEA, per germline. CDR3 residues: CSVEEGGANTGELFF. The CDR3 nucleotides are TGCAGCGTTGAAGAGGGGGGAGCGAACACCGGGGAGCTGTTTTTT.

On this clonotype itself: A far bigger clonotype differs at one base, so this is likely a read error. The V call is TRBV27, the J call TRBJ1-1; D is perhaps TRBD1 (6 bases). Germline V gives CDR1 MNHEY, CDR2 SMNVEV (reference sequence). CDR3 length: 13 amino acids. CDR3 sequence: CASSLDRNTEASF. The CDR3 region has the DNA TGTGCCAGCAGCTTAGACAGGAACACTGAAGCTTCCTTT.

By share, this clonotype counts as medium-sized. This chain joins TRBV20-1 and TRBJ1-1, with 11 bases fitting TRBD1. Trimming at V came to 5 bases and at J to 4 bases, leaving 6 bases not matched to a gene. This CDR3 comprises 14 residues. The germline V gene encodes CDR1 DFQATT and CDR2 SNEGSKA (reference sequence). CDR3 sequence: CSAEAGTGGTEAFF. In DNA form, the CDR3 reads TGCAGTGCTGAAGCCGGGACAGGGGGCACTGAAGCTTTCTTT.

About this clonotype: The germline gene is not matched at one end of the junction; a read error may be the cause. V usage is TRBV7-2 and J usage is TRBJ1-2; TRBD1 matches at 7 bases. CDR1 is SGHTA, CDR2 FQGNSA, per germline. The CDR3 has 15 residues. The CDR3 bases are TGTGCCAGCGGCTTGGGGACAGTCGCTAACTATGGCTACACCTTC. It translates to CASGLGTVANYGYTF.

This clonotype rates as large. V gene TRBV7-3 combines with J gene TRBJ2-3, with a possible D match to TRBD2 (5 bases). The CDR3 runs 14 residues. CDR1 is SGHTA and CDR2 is FQGTGA in the germline V gene. V was clipped by 3 bases and J by 1 base, with 8 bases between them. The CDR3 spells CASSFVGGTDTQYF. The CDR3 DNA is TGTGCCAGCAGCTTTGTGGGAGGCACAGATACGCAGTATTTT. The entire variable domain, with the rest obtained from reference TRBV7-3 and TRBJ2-3, is as follows: GAGVSQTPSNKVTEKGKYVELRCDPISGHTALYWYRQSLGQGPEFLIYFQGTGAADDSGLPNDRFFAVRPEGSVSTLKIQRTERGDSAVYLCASSFVGGTDTQYFGPGTRLTVL.

With respect to this clonotype: This could be a read error, since a much larger clone is one nucleotide away. The chain employs TRBV11-2 and TRBJ2-1; 8 nucleotides match TRBD2. The CDR3 covers 14 residues. Germline V gene lookup returns CDR1 SGHAT and CDR2 FQNNGV. The CDR3 DNA sequence: TGTGCCAGCAGCTCAGCGGGGGCCTACAATGAGCAGTCCTTC. Amino acid sequence: CASSSAGAYNEQSF. Full variable domain (missing parts from reference TRBV11-2 and TRBJ2-1): EAGVAQSPRYKIIEKRQSVAFWCNPISGHATLYWYQQILGQGPKLLIQFQNNGVVDDSQLPKDRFSAERLKGVDSTLKIQPAKLEDSAVYLCASSSAGAYNEQSFGPGTRLTVL.

Within the sample, this clonotype is medium-sized. The chain joins TRBV19 to TRBJ2-2, with TRBD1 matching 7 bases. Losses at the gene ends were 4 bases for V and 6 bases for J; bases not matched to a gene: 5. CDR1 and CDR2 from the germline V gene are LNHDA and SQIVND (reference sequence). The CDR3 spans 14 residues. CDR3 amino acids: CASSNLQGAGELFF. DNA for the CDR3: TGTGCCAGTAGTAACCTTCAGGGGGCCGGGGAGCTGTTTTTT.

By proportion, this clonotype is large. The CDR3 DNA is TGTGCCAGCAGTTTCCAGGGTTACGAGCAGTACTTC. This gives the protein CASSFQGYEQYF. The chain recombines TRBV7-2 with TRBJ2-7, with D possibly being TRBD1 (5 bases). Germline V gene lookup returns CDR1 SGHTA and CDR2 FQGNSA. V lost 6 bases and J lost 4, with 10 bases in between. The CDR3 runs 12 residues.

By sample fraction, this clonotype is large. The chain couples TRBV4-1 to TRBJ1-5; D call uncertain. The CDR3 spans 15 residues. Per the germline V gene, CDR1 is MGHRA and CDR2 is YSYEKL. V lost 3 bases and J 2 bases, leaving 11 bases between the germline ends. Here the CDR3 reads CASSQSGVGNQPQHF. DNA for the CDR3: TGCGCCAGCAGCCAGTCAGGAGTTGGCAATCAGCCCCAGCATTTT.